This TCR beta chain stems from a study of cytomegalovirus exposure and HLA in healthy donors. Comment on this clone: The antigen remains undetermined.

PCR used 60 Vbeta primers and 13 Jbeta primers. Assay: immunoSEQ multiplex PCR; the TCRdb copy retains only in-frame clones and omits some. The table lists roughly 160,000 clones, roughly 76% of them singletons. General study results and limits: Among the CMV-associated chains, a few were confirmed in vitro as specific for CMV antigens. A later analysis showed HLA-associated TCR beta chains outstripping equally common others in clonal expansion.

Sequencing was carried out using PBMCs. The source of this sequence is a male donor in good health and CMV-seronegative.

CDR3 in DNA: TGTGCCAGCAGTGACCCCGGGACTAGCGACAATGAGCAGTTCTTC. Amino acid sequence: CASSDPGTSDNEQFF. The rearrangement links TRBV25-1 to TRBJ2-1; 10 bases are a match to TRBD2. The V and J ends lost 3 bases and 5 bases, in that order; junction bases with no gene match: 4. The CDR3 is 15 residues long. Germline V gene data show CDR1 as MGHDK and CDR2 as SYGVNS.